This T cell receptor (beta chain) was found in a study of CD8 T cells in ankylosing spondylitis. Study findings and constraints: According to the report, clones linked to the disease were significantly enriched in matched synovial fluid samples taken from ankylosing spondylitis patients. Characteristic of ankylosing spondylitis blood, it appeared, was a TCR beta motif comprising 7 to 9 highly homologous variants. Earlier reports found some motif variants in synovial fluid and blood in reactive arthritis.

It was by quantitative 5'-RACE with molecular barcodes that TCR beta libraries were made. TCRdb ran MiXCR on the 5' RACE reads and lists one entry per CDR3 protein. The sample yields 25,000 to 35,000 distinct CDR3 sequences, 7.2% seen once. This clonotype was observed at least ten times. Antigen specificity is unknown. The CDR3 sequence is 15 residues long. Unmatched junction bases numbered 12, after V lost 8 bases and J lost 3 bases. Germline V gives CDR1 MNHNS, CDR2 SASEGT. The genes are TRBV6-1 and TRBJ2-7, with 8 bases lining up with TRBD2. This sequence was found in a male donor with ankylosing spondylitis or in good health (not recorded which). Sequencing input: blood, either unsorted or a sorted T cell fraction (not recorded which). As DNA, the CDR3 is TGTGCCAGCCTCCTCACTAGCGGAGCCCTCTACGAGCAGTACTTC. This gives the protein CASLLTSGALYEQYF.